This T cell receptor (beta chain) was recovered during a study of cytomegalovirus exposure and HLA in healthy donors. Turning to the study itself: An early release of data contained about 85 million unique TCRs, which came from HLA-typed donors. Findings of the study overall: Most CMV-associated TCR beta chains appeared HLA-restricted in a later analysis. Prediction of most subjects' HLA-A and HLA-B alleles by TCR beta sequences was reportedly accurate. In a later analysis, approximately 15,000 TCR beta sequences were associated with HLA alleles at 0.05 false discovery rate.

Primers for the PCR totalled 60 Vbeta and 13 Jbeta. Assay: immunoSEQ multiplex PCR; the TCRdb copy retains only in-frame clones and omits some. The table lists some 140,000 clones, 65% to 75% of them singletons, with roughly 2.2% in the top ten. This clone was counted a few times. Antigen unknown. Per germline, CDR1 SGHRS and CDR2 YFSETQ. The CDR3 runs 16 residues. After removal of 0 bases from V and 4 bases from J, the junction contained 1 base not matched to a gene. This TCR came from a man aged 25-45 years in good health and CMV-seronegative. V gene TRBV5-1 combines with J gene TRBJ2-1, with TRBD2 identical over 13 bases. The specimen sequenced was PBMCs. This chain's CDR3 is CASSLEGLAGYNEQFF. The CDR3 region has the DNA TGCGCCAGCAGCTTGGAGGGACTAGCGGGGTACAATGAGCAGTTCTTC.